These 9 T cell receptor beta chains share one sample of origin, sequenced in a study of T cell responses to AZD1222 COVID-19 vaccine. Assay: immunoSEQ multiplex PCR; the TCRdb copy retains only in-frame clones and omits some. This repertoire shows about 170,000 clones, 75% to 95% found once; its top ten account for roughly 3.1%. Sequences were derived from peripheral blood, sampled on day 0 of AZD1222 vaccination. All receptors come from an adult in good health.

The V call is TRBV11-2, the J call TRBJ2-1; D is possibly TRBD1 (5 bases). CDR1 SGHAT and CDR2 FQNNGV come from the germline V gene. Deletions cut 0 bases from V and 8 bases from J, with 11 bases between. There are 14 residues in the CDR3. The CDR3 sequence: CASSLDLPRDEQFF. CDR3 in DNA: TGTGCCAGCAGCTTAGATCTTCCCAGGGATGAGCAGTTCTTC. Complete variable domain (other parts from reference TRBV11-2 and TRBJ2-1): EAGVAQSPRYKIIEKRQSVAFWCNPISGHATLYWYQQILGQGPKLLIQFQNNGVVDDSQLPKDRFSAERLKGVDSTLKIQPAKLEDSAVYLCASSLDLPRDEQFFGPGTRLTVL.

V is TRBV11-1 and J is TRBJ2-7; D is ambiguous. CDR1 is SGHAT and CDR2 is FQDESV in the germline V gene (reference sequence). This CDR3 comprises 11 residues. V was trimmed by 4 bases and J by 3 bases, leaving 4 bases between them. Here the CDR3 DNA reads TGTGCCAGCAGCTCTGGCTACGAGCAGTACTTC. It specifies CASSSGYEQYF.

This chain connects TRBV9 to TRBJ1-2; possibly TRBD1 for D (5 bases). Germline V gene lookup returns CDR1 SGDLS and CDR2 YYNGEE. The V and J ends lost 6 bases and 3 bases respectively, with 15 bases between them. The CDR3 extends over 14 amino acids. This CDR3 is CASTPGGFYYGYTF. CDR3 DNA: TGTGCCAGCACGCCGGGGGGATTTTACTATGGCTACACCTTC.

The chain recombines TRBV7-8 with TRBJ2-5, with D perhaps given as TRBD1 or TRBD2 (5 bases each). This CDR3 has 16 amino acids. Looked up from germline, CDR1 is SGHVS and CDR2 is FQNEAQ. V gave up 1 base and J gave up 5 bases, with 17 bases separating them. CDR3 amino acids: CASSLGIVGGGETQYF. For the CDR3, the DNA is TGTGCCAGCAGCTTAGGGATTGTTGGTGGGGGTGAGACCCAGTACTTC.

This chain connects TRBV9 to TRBJ2-5; D is undetermined. The V end was cut by 0 bases, the J end by 5 bases, with 11 bases between. Germline CDR1 and CDR2: SGDLS and YYNGEE. The CDR3 is 14 residues long. CDR3 sequence (DNA): TGTGCCAGCAGCGTAGCTACTGGGCTGGAGACCCAGTACTTC. It codes for CASSVATGLETQYF. Full variable domain (rest looked up from reference TRBV9 and TRBJ2-5): DSGVTQTPKHLITATGQRVTLRCSPRSGDLSVYWYQQSLDQGLQFLIQYYNGEERAKGNILERFSAQQFPDLHSELNLSSLELGDSALYFCASSVATGLETQYFGPGTRLLVL.

V usage is TRBV2 and J usage is TRBJ1-5, with 8 nucleotides matching TRBD1. The germline gives CDR1 SNHLY, CDR2 FYNNEI. The CDR3 is 14 residues long. V gave up 5 bases and J gave up 6 bases; unmatched junction bases: 6. The CDR3 coding sequence is TGTGCCAGCAGTCCCGACAGGGGCAGTCAGCCCCAGCATTTT. It is translated as CASSPDRGSQPQHF.

Turning to this clone: One junction end disagrees with the germline gene, perhaps due to a read error. The chain recombines TRBV5-5 with TRBJ1-2; no definite D call. This CDR3 spans 11 amino acids. Germline values: CDR1 SGHKS, CDR2 YYEKEE (reference sequence). CDR3: CASSLEAREVF. The CDR3 DNA follows: TGTGCCAGCAGCTTGGAGGCCCGGGAGGTTTTC.

The chain has TRBV19 and TRBJ2-7; D gene unclear. V lost 4 bases and J lost 5, with 21 bases in between. There are 16 residues in the CDR3. Germline V gene sequence: CDR1 LNHDA, CDR2 SQIVND (reference sequence). CDR3 nucleotides: TGTGCCAGTAGTACTCGGACCGGGTTGCGGCCCGACGAGCAGTACTTC. Translation gives CASSTRTGLRPDEQYF.

V gene TRBV6-5 combines with J gene TRBJ2-1; 10 nucleotides match TRBD1. From germline, CDR1 is MNHEY and CDR2 SVGAGI. V trimming: 0 bases; J trimming: 9 bases; junction bases outside the gene matches: 2. This CDR3 region has 14 residues. DNA for the CDR3: TGTGCCAGCAGTTACTCCCGGACAGGGGGTGAGCAGTTCTTC. Amino acids: CASSYSRTGGEQFF.